Below, 11 T cell receptor beta chains from the same sample are listed, as sequenced in a study of graft-versus-host responses after intestinal transplantation. Clones were read by immunoSEQ multiplex PCR, and TCRdb kept only the in-frame ones, dropping some. Here the sample spans about 15,000 clones, around 74% being singletons. Lymphocytes from graft epithelium and lamina propria were isolated. The sequences come from ileum tissue, collected 14 days after transplant. These receptor sequences come from a human patient who received an intestinal transplant, so some T cells may come from the graft donor.

CDR3 in amino acids: CSVEDRGAGYGYTF. The DNA for the CDR3 is TGCAGCGTTGAGGACAGGGGAGCTGGCTATGGCTACACCTTC. The chain combines TRBV29-1 with TRBJ1-2; 9 nucleotides line up with TRBD1. CDR1 is SQVTM and CDR2 is ANQGSEA in the germline V gene. The V segment lost 3 bases and the J segment 4 bases; nucleotides outside the gene matches: 6. This CDR3 contains 14 residues.

This clone was counted between two and nine times. The chain uses TRBV27 and TRBJ1-1; TRBD1 might be the D (6 bases). Germline V CDR1 and CDR2: MNHEY, SMNVEV (reference sequence). The CDR3 sequence is 13 residues long. V gave up 10 bases and J gave up 0 bases, with 12 bases separating them. The CDR3 region has the DNA TGTGCCACTCGGGGGCTAATGAACACTGAAGCTTTCTTT. It codes for CATRGLMNTEAFF.

This chain uses TRBV27 with TRBJ2-2; perhaps TRBD2 as D (6 bases). Germline V gives CDR1 MNHEY, CDR2 SMNVEV (reference sequence). The V and J ends lost 5 bases and 0 bases respectively, with 10 bases between them. The CDR3 loop spans 15 amino acids. CDR3 in amino acids: CASSPGTANTGELFF. The CDR3 nucleotides are TGTGCCAGCAGTCCCGGGACTGCGAACACCGGGGAGCTGTTTTTT.

CDR3 region: CASSLQETGAYNEQFF. The CDR3 DNA reads TGTGCCAGCAGCTTACAGGAGACAGGGGCGTACAATGAGCAGTTCTTC. V and J are TRBV7-2 and TRBJ2-1; 8 bases fit TRBD1. The V and J ends lost 2 bases and 4 bases, in that order; junction bases with no gene match: 7. The CDR3 is 16 amino acids. Germline V CDR1 and CDR2: SGHTA, FQGNSA.

The chain uses TRBV28 and TRBJ2-7; the D gene is possibly TRBD1 (6 bases). V shed 3 bases and J shed 0 bases, with 12 bases lying between them. The CDR3 runs 15 residues. CDR1 is MDHEN, CDR2 SYDVKM, per germline. CDR3 region: CASSFSTGSSYEQYF. The CDR3 DNA reads as TGTGCCAGCAGTTTTTCCACAGGGAGCTCCTACGAGCAGTACTTC.

This clone is classed as medium-sized (0.01 to 0.1%). The chain recombines TRBV19 with TRBJ1-1; D possibly corresponds to TRBD1 (5 bases). The CDR3 extends over 14 amino acids. Germline CDR1 and CDR2: LNHDA and SQIVND (reference sequence). V was pared by 6 bases and J by 0 bases, with 11 bases between. CDR3 sequence: CASRPGRMNTEAFF. The CDR3 region has the DNA TGTGCCAGTAGGCCGGGACGGATGAACACTGAAGCTTTCTTT.

V and J are TRBV7-6 and TRBJ2-1, with TRBD2 matching over 10 bases. Germline V CDR1 and CDR2: SGHVS, FNYEAQ. The CDR3 runs 18 residues. The junction had 13 bases not matched to a gene; V was cut back by 1 base and J by 7 bases. The CDR3 sequence: CASSLGVSSGRVSNEQFF. CDR3 bases: TGTGCCAGCAGCTTAGGCGTTTCTAGCGGGAGAGTTTCGAATGAGCAGTTCTTC.

The rearrangement links TRBV19 to TRBJ1-5, with 8 bases lining up with TRBD1. Germline V CDR1 and CDR2: LNHDA, SQIVND (reference sequence). V lost 5 bases to trimming and J lost 6 bases; unmatched junction nucleotides: 9. The CDR3 contains 15 residues. This CDR3 is CASSATGGTLQPQHF. In DNA form, the CDR3 reads TGTGCCAGTAGTGCCACAGGGGGTACCCTTCAGCCCCAGCATTTT.

In its sample, this clone is medium-sized. The CDR3 coding sequence is TGTGCCAGCAGCTTACCCCCGGGACAGGGAGACGGGGAGCTGTTTTTT. Protein sequence: CASSLPPGQGDGELFF. V gene TRBV7-9 combines with J gene TRBJ2-2; 9 nucleotides match TRBD1. V shed 2 bases, J shed 7 bases, and the junction held 8 bases outside the gene matches. Looked up from germline, CDR1 is SEHNR and CDR2 is FQNEAQ (reference sequence). The CDR3 covers 16 residues. Full variable domain (missing parts from reference TRBV7-9 and TRBJ2-2): DTGVSQNPRHKITKRGQNVTFRCDPISEHNRLYWYRQTLGQGPEFLTYFQNEAQLEKSRLLSDRFSAERPKGSFSTLEIQRTEQGDSAMYLCASSLPPGQGDGELFFGEGSRLTVL.

CDR3: CASSLVSDRGGYTF. Here the CDR3 DNA reads TGCGCCAGCAGCTTGGTCTCGGACAGGGGTGGCTACACCTTC. This chain links TRBV5-1 with TRBJ1-2; 9 nucleotides align to TRBD1. In germline, CDR1 is SGHRS, CDR2 YFSETQ. The CDR3 has 14 residues. Germline trimming cut 0 bases from V and 7 bases from J; bases unmatched to any gene: 4.

In its sample, this clone was seen a few times. The V and J genes are TRBV30 and TRBJ1-5; D remains ambiguous. Germline V gene lookup returns CDR1 GTSNPN and CDR2 SVGIG (reference sequence). This CDR3 region has 13 residues. The V and J ends lost 0 bases and 6 bases respectively, with 9 bases between them. This CDR3 reads CAWSVGGFQPQHF. For the CDR3, the DNA is TGTGCCTGGAGTGTGGGAGGGTTTCAGCCCCAGCATTTT. Using reference TRBV30 and TRBJ1-5 for the parts outside the CDR3, the full variable domain is SQTIHQWPATLVQPVGSPLSLECTVEGTSNPNLYWYRQAAGRGLQLLFYSVGIGQISSEVPQNLSASRPQDRQFILSSKKLLLSDSGFYLCAWSVGGFQPQHFGDGTRLSIL.